This record concerns one T cell receptor (beta chain) sequence. This specimen belongs to a study of blood T cells in healthy people across ages. Germline values: CDR1 DFQATT, CDR2 SNEGSKA (reference sequence). The CDR3 has 13 amino acids. Trimming left V 5 bases short and J 7 bases short, with 17 bases between. With a J-beta primer mix and a sample-barcoded 5' primer, a second PCR ran about 6 to 11 cycles. TCRdb recomputed calls from the 5' RACE reads with MiXCR, one row per CDR3 protein. The top ten hold over 10% of the sample, which has 800,000 to 1,000,000 distinct CDR3 sequences, roughly 43% seen once.

This rearrangement joins TRBV20-1 to TRBJ1-1; D call uncertain. This TCR came from a man younger than 45 in good health. Sequencing was performed on blood. The CDR3 sequence is CSAPDPRGDEAFF. Written as DNA, the CDR3 is TGCAGTGCTCCAGACCCCCGGGGTGATGAAGCTTTCTTT.